The 28 T cell receptor beta chains below were found in one sample sequenced in a study of blood T cell repertoires in COVID-19. The table came from immunoSEQ multiplex PCR; TCRdb's copy has only in-frame clones and leaves some out. The sample lists about 120,000 clones; 60% to 85% were seen once. The specimen sequenced was peripheral blood. Receptor source: a man aged 70 or older with acute or convalescent COVID-19.

The chain has TRBV5-5 and TRBJ2-7; possibly TRBD1 for D (5 bases). Germline CDR1 and CDR2: SGHKS and YYEKEE (reference sequence). CDR3 length equals 14 residues. Between the trimmed V and J ends, which lost 0 bases and 3 bases, there was a span of 10 bases. The CDR3 is CASSLGTSDYEQYF. CDR3 DNA: TGTGCCAGCAGCTTGGGGACATCGGACTACGAGCAGTACTTC. Together with reference TRBV5-5 and TRBJ2-7, the CDR3 gives the full variable domain: DAGVTQSPTHLIKTRGQQVTLRCSPISGHKSVSWYQQVLGQGPQFIFQYYEKEERGRGNFPDRFSARQFPNYSSELNVNALLLGDSALYLCASSLGTSDYEQYFGPGTRLTVT.

The chain couples TRBV7-9 to TRBJ2-1; D is possibly TRBD2 (6 bases). The CDR3 length is 14 residues. V was shortened by 4 bases and J by 9 bases, with 16 bases between the two germline ends. Germline CDR1 SEHNR, CDR2 FQNEAQ (reference sequence). CDR3 coding DNA: TGTGCCAGCAGCTCGGGGGAGTTAGCGTCTGAGCAGTTCTTC. Its protein product is CASSSGELASEQFF.

This chain uses TRBV18 with TRBJ1-5; possible D gene TRBD1, 5 bases. This CDR3 is built from 15 residues. Between the trimmed V and J ends, which lost 2 bases and 0 bases, there was a span of 8 bases. Germline V gives CDR1 KGHSH, CDR2 LQKENI. The CDR3 here is CASSPSGGSNQPQHF. The CDR3 DNA reads TGTGCCAGCTCACCATCCGGGGGTAGCAATCAGCCCCAGCATTTT.

This clone has a single count. V is TRBV5-1 and J is TRBJ2-7; TRBD1 aligns across 9 bases. The V gene end was trimmed by 4 bases and the J gene end by 6 bases; junction bases not matched to a gene: 11. Germline values: CDR1 SGHRS, CDR2 YFSETQ. This CDR3 comprises 15 residues. CDR3 in amino acids: CASSGGDREVREQYF. The CDR3 coding sequence is TGCGCCAGCAGCGGTGGGGACAGGGAAGTTCGCGAGCAGTACTTC. The full variable domain, its missing parts supplied by reference TRBV5-1 and TRBJ2-7, is KAGVTQTPRYLIKTRGQQVTLSCSPISGHRSVSWYQQTPGQGLQFLFEYFSETQRNKGNFPGRFSGRQFSNSRSEMNVSTLELGDSALYLCASSGGDREVREQYFGPGTRLTVT.

This chain joins TRBV27 and TRBJ1-2; D may be TRBD1 (6 bases). Per germline, CDR1 MNHEY and CDR2 SMNVEV (reference sequence). This CDR3 spans 13 amino acids. Trimming stripped 4 bases from V and 7 bases from J, with 13 bases between. The CDR3 sequence is CASSSAGTLGYTF. The CDR3 DNA sequence: TGTGCCAGCAGTTCAGCCGGGACACTTGGCTACACCTTC.

The J gene is TRBJ2-1, the V gene TRBV9, with 7 bases fitting TRBD2. Trimming at V came to 0 bases and at J to 10 bases, leaving 7 bases not matched to a gene. Germline V gives CDR1 SGDLS, CDR2 YYNGEE. The CDR3 extends over 14 amino acids. The CDR3 reads CASSVGLAPGEQFF. DNA of the CDR3: TGTGCCAGCAGCGTAGGACTAGCTCCGGGGGAGCAGTTCTTC.

The chain combines TRBV12-5 with TRBJ2-5, with TRBD1 identical over 8 bases. This CDR3 has 17 residues. The ends lost 5 bases at V and 4 bases at J; junction bases unmatched: 15. Germline V gene lookup returns CDR1 LGHNT and CDR2 FRNRAP. The CDR3 DNA reads TGTGCTAGTGGTCTCACATACACAGGGGGGTCAGGAGAGACCCAGTACTTC. As protein: CASGLTYTGGSGETQYF.

This clone was found a few times. The chain recombines TRBV5-5 with TRBJ2-2; 12 bases map to TRBD1. The length of the CDR3 is 16 residues. Germline V gene data show CDR1 as SGHKS and CDR2 as YYEKEE (reference sequence). The J segment lost 8 bases and the V segment lost 1 base, leaving 6 bases of the junction unmatched. The CDR3 region has the DNA TGTGCCAGCAGCTTGACCGGGACAGGGGGCGAGGGGGAGCTGTTTTTT. It is translated as CASSLTGTGGEGELFF.

The rearrangement joins TRBV13 to TRBJ1-1; 7 positions match TRBD1. The CDR3 is made up of 15 amino acids. With V trimmed by 5 bases and J by 4 bases, 10 bases remained unmatched. Germline CDR1 reads PRHDT; CDR2 reads FYEKMQ (reference sequence). CDR3 in amino acids: CASSGAPGGPTEAFF. CDR3 in DNA: TGTGCCAGCAGCGGGGCTCCAGGGGGTCCCACTGAAGCTTTCTTT.

The chain couples TRBV5-6 to TRBJ1-5; a possible D gene is TRBD1 (5 bases). The CDR3 has 15 amino acids. Trimming stripped 0 bases from V and 1 base from J, with 8 bases between. Looked up from germline, CDR1 is SGHDT and CDR2 is YYEEEE. The CDR3 region has the DNA TGTGCCAGCAGCTTGGCGGGGGTAAGCAATCAGCCCCAGCATTTT. Translating gives CASSLAGVSNQPQHF.

The V gene is TRBV7-9, the J gene TRBJ1-6; maybe TRBD1 (6 bases). Germline V CDR1 and CDR2: SEHNR, FQNEAQ (reference sequence). The CDR3 has 15 amino acids. V lost 3 bases and J 9 bases, leaving 15 bases between the germline ends. The CDR3 loop is CASSLSRTALSPLHF. The CDR3 DNA is TGTGCCAGCAGCTTGTCTAGGACAGCACTTTCACCCCTCCACTTT.

The V gene is TRBV28, the J gene TRBJ1-2, with 7 bases that match TRBD1. The CDR3 loop spans 14 amino acids. The junction had 8 bases not matched to a gene; V was cut back by 8 bases and J by 2 bases. Germline CDR1 MDHEN, CDR2 SYDVKM. The DNA of the CDR3 is TGTGCCAGCCTAACGGGACAGATGAACTATGGCTACACCTTC. It is translated as CASLTGQMNYGYTF.

The V and J genes are TRBV29-1 and TRBJ2-3, with D uncertain. Germline V gene sequence: CDR1 SQVTM, CDR2 ANQGSEA. The V gene lost 1 base and the J gene lost 1 base, with 6 bases spanning the gap. The CDR3 has 13 residues. The CDR3 protein is CSVEVPGTDTQYF. In DNA form, the CDR3 reads TGCAGCGTTGAAGTCCCCGGCACAGATACGCAGTATTTT.

This sequence joins TRBV30 and TRBJ2-5; D call uncertain. Germline CDR1 and CDR2: GTSNPN and SVGIG (reference sequence). There are 12 residues in the CDR3. V lost 0 bases and J lost 1, with 3 bases in between. For the CDR3, the DNA is TGTGCCTGGAGTGTCGGCCAAGAGACCCAGTACTTC. Its translation is CAWSVGQETQYF. Using reference TRBV30 and TRBJ2-5 for the parts outside the CDR3, the full variable domain is SQTIHQWPATLVQPVGSPLSLECTVEGTSNPNLYWYRQAAGRGLQLLFYSVGIGQISSEVPQNLSASRPQDRQFILSSKKLLLSDSGFYLCAWSVGQETQYFGPGTRLLVL.

The V and J genes are TRBV19 and TRBJ2-7, with 14 bases identical to TRBD2. CDR1 LNHDA and CDR2 SQIVND come from the germline V gene (reference sequence). V lost 4 bases and J lost 5; bases outside the gene matches: 4. CDR3 length: 15 residues. The chain's CDR3 is CASSTGLAGVNEQYF. The CDR3 DNA reads TGTGCCAGTAGTACGGGACTAGCGGGAGTAAACGAGCAGTACTTC. The full variable domain, in which reference TRBV19 and TRBJ2-7 provide the parts outside the CDR3, is DGGITQSPKYLFRKEGQNVTLSCEQNLNHDAMYWYRQDPGQGLRLIYYSQIVNDFQKGDIAEGYSVSREKKESFPLTVTSAQKNPTAFYLCASSTGLAGVNEQYFGPGTRLTVT.

The CDR3 DNA follows: TGTGCCAGCAGCCCCTGGGACAGGTATACAAATAGTGAGCAGTTCTTC. This sequence encodes CASSPWDRYTNSEQFF. V is TRBV7-6 and J is TRBJ2-1; 8 bases line up with TRBD1. CDR3 size: 16 residues. V shed 5 bases and J 9 bases; nucleotides not matched to a gene: 15. Germline CDR1 and CDR2: SGHVS and FNYEAQ. The whole variable domain, filled in from reference TRBV7-6 and TRBJ2-1, reads GAGVSQSPRYKVTKRGQDVALRCDPISGHVSLYWYRQALGQGPEFLTYFNYEAQQDKSGLPNDRFSAERPEGSISTLTIQRTEQRDSAMYRCASSPWDRYTNSEQFFGPGTRLTVL.

CDR3 loop: CASSLDRGRTGELFF. CDR3 nucleotides: TGCGCCAGCAGCCTGGACAGGGGGCGAACCGGGGAGCTGTTTTTT. This chain joins TRBV5-1 and TRBJ2-2, with 11 nucleotides matching TRBD1. V gave up 4 bases and J gave up 5 bases; unmatched junction bases: 4. This CDR3 spans 15 amino acids. The germline gives CDR1 SGHRS, CDR2 YFSETQ.

V is TRBV28 and J is TRBJ2-1, with TRBD2 matching over 10 bases. Germline V gene data show CDR1 as MDHEN and CDR2 as SYDVKM. V lost 6 bases, J lost 1 base, and 3 bases stayed unmatched. The CDR3 loop spans 15 amino acids. The CDR3 nucleotides are TGTGCCAGCAGACCGGGACTAGCGTCCTACAATGAGCAGTTCTTC. It is translated as CASRPGLASYNEQFF.

CDR3 protein: CASSLDRVETQYF. The CDR3 region has the DNA TGTGCCAGCAGTTTGGACAGGGTGGAGACCCAGTACTTC. The V gene is TRBV7-7, the J gene TRBJ2-5, with 8 bases matching TRBD1. Germline V lookup: CDR1 SSHAT, CDR2 FNYEAQ (reference sequence). Losses at the gene ends were 6 bases for V and 5 bases for J; bases not matched to a gene: 5. The CDR3 has 13 residues.

The rearrangement joins TRBV4-1 to TRBJ2-1; 9 bases match TRBD2. Trimming took 7 bases from V and 4 from J; bases not matched to a gene: 5. Germline V lookup: CDR1 MGHRA, CDR2 YSYEKL. This CDR3 is 14 amino acids long. The CDR3 loop is CASNRAGGYNEQFF. The CDR3 DNA reads TGCGCCAGCAACAGAGCGGGAGGATACAATGAGCAGTTCTTC.

The chain employs TRBV7-2 and TRBJ1-2; the D gene is possibly TRBD1 (5 bases). CDR1 SGHTA and CDR2 FQGNSA come from the germline V gene. Trimming shortened V by 5 bases and J by 4 bases, and 14 bases separated the two germline ends. The CDR3 is made up of 14 amino acids. In DNA, the CDR3 is TGTGCCAGCAGCACGAGCGGGGGTCCCTATGGCTACACCTTC. Amino acid sequence: CASSTSGGPYGYTF.

Comment on this clone: The same CDR3 can be traced to other DNA sequences in this sample. The rearrangement uses TRBV6-5 and TRBJ2-7, with TRBD2 matching 9 bases. Trimming cost V 0 bases and J 2 bases; bases outside gene matches: 2. Germline lookup yields CDR1 MNHEY and CDR2 SVGAGI. The CDR3 runs to 15 residues. CDR3 sequence reads: CASSYSLAGAYEQYF. For the CDR3, the DNA is TGTGCCAGCAGTTACTCGTTAGCGGGGGCCTACGAGCAGTACTTC.

CDR3 nucleotides: TGTGCCAGAAGCTCCTACAGGGCTGGCTACACCTTC. This gives the protein CARSSYRAGYTF. The gene calls are TRBV7-5 and TRBJ1-2; TRBD1, the table's D call, lacks a check against the DNA. TRBV7-5 is a pseudogene. The CDR3 contains 12 residues.

The rearrangement uses TRBV5-4 and TRBJ2-2; 9 bases map to TRBD2. V shed 3 bases and J 3 bases; nucleotides not matched to a gene: 6. The germline CDR1 and CDR2 sequences are SGHNT and YYREEE (reference sequence). The CDR3 runs to 16 residues. The CDR3 DNA sequence: TGTGCCAGCAGCTCGATAGCGGGAGAGGACACCGGGGAGCTGTTTTTT. As protein: CASSSIAGEDTGELFF.

V and J are TRBV2 and TRBJ2-1, with D possibly being TRBD1 (5 bases). From germline, CDR1 is SNHLY and CDR2 FYNNEI. This CDR3 has 14 amino acids. Trimming removed 8 bases from V and 3 bases from J, with 14 bases in between. The CDR3 DNA reads TGTGCCAGCGACCGACAGCCTCTCTACAATGAGCAGTTCTTC. The encoded protein is CASDRQPLYNEQFF.

The J gene is TRBJ2-5, the V gene TRBV4-1, with 10 nucleotides matching TRBD2. V lost 3 bases to trimming and J lost 5 bases; unmatched junction nucleotides: 3. This CDR3 spans 14 amino acids. Per the germline V gene, CDR1 is MGHRA and CDR2 is YSYEKL. DNA for the CDR3: TGCGCCAGCAGCCACGGGACTAGCGAGGAGACCCAGTACTTC. This gives the protein CASSHGTSEETQYF.

The CDR3 DNA reads as TGTGCCAGCAGTTTAGAGGGTTCAGGGGCCAACGTCCTGACTTTC. Residues: CASSLEGSGANVLTF. This chain joins TRBV28 and TRBJ2-6, with a possible D match to TRBD2 (5 bases). Trimming removed 2 bases from V and 4 bases from J, with 9 bases in between. The CDR3 spans 15 residues. Germline V gives CDR1 MDHEN, CDR2 SYDVKM.

V is TRBV18 and J is TRBJ2-2, with 7 positions matching TRBD1. CDR3 size: 17 residues. The ends lost 6 bases at V and 2 bases at J; junction bases unmatched: 12. The germline V gene encodes CDR1 KGHSH and CDR2 LQKENI. The CDR3 sequence: CASSPRKGTDNTGELFF. The CDR3 DNA sequence: TGTGCCAGCTCGCCCAGGAAAGGGACAGACAACACCGGGGAGCTGTTTTTT.